Listed below are T cell receptor beta chains from one sample, sequenced in a study of response to subunit inactivated influenza vaccine. TCRdb fed the RT-PCR reads into MiXCR, producing one record per CDR3 protein. The table records roughly 710,000 distinct CDR3 sequences, about 14% of them present only once. The starting material was PBMCs from blood, obtained about 14 days before vaccination. Receptors were obtained from a man between 50 and 59 years old who received an inactivated influenza vaccine. Both conserved end residues are part of each CDR3. Each record gives: D gene, J gene, V gene, clone size, CDR3 protein, CDR3 DNA. The D gene is left open where the match is weak. The size of a clone is reported for some rows only, either as once, few or many, or as a class for expanded clones.

d_gene: NA; j_gene: TRBJ2-1; v_gene: TRBV4-3; abundance: NA; CDR3aa: CASSQKVFDEQFF; CDR3nt: TGCGCCAGCAGCCAGAAGGTTTTCGATGAGCAGTTCTTC
d_gene: TRBD2; j_gene: TRBJ2-1; v_gene: TRBV14; abundance: many; CDR3aa: CASSQVAGGHNEQFF; CDR3nt: TGTGCCAGCAGCCAAGTAGCGGGGGGGCACAATGAGCAGTTCTTC
d_gene: NA; j_gene: TRBJ2-5; v_gene: TRBV5-1; abundance: few; CDR3aa: CASDAGHEETQYF; CDR3nt: TGCGCCAGCGACGCGGGACATGAAGAGACCCAGTACTTC
d_gene: NA; j_gene: TRBJ2-4; v_gene: TRBV18; abundance: NA; CDR3aa: CASSPLPAETLAKNIQYF; CDR3nt: TGTGCCAGCTCACCACTCCCGGCGGAGACGTTAGCCAAAAACATTCAGTACTTC
d_gene: TRBD1; j_gene: TRBJ1-1; v_gene: TRBV4-3; abundance: NA; CDR3aa: CASSQVDRGANTEAFF; CDR3nt: TGCGCCAGCAGCCAAGTGGACAGGGGGGCGAACACTGAAGCTTTCTTT
d_gene: TRBD2; j_gene: TRBJ2-1; v_gene: TRBV10-3; abundance: few; CDR3aa: CAISERSGGINEQFF; CDR3nt: TGTGCCATCAGTGAAAGAAGCGGGGGAATCAATGAGCAGTTCTTC
d_gene: NA; j_gene: TRBJ1-1; v_gene: TRBV20-1; abundance: NA; CDR3aa: CSANEGLNTEAFF; CDR3nt: TGCAGTGCTAATGAAGGGTTGAACACTGAAGCTTTCTTT
d_gene: NA; j_gene: TRBJ2-7; v_gene: TRBV28; abundance: NA; CDR3aa: CASSLPGEGYEQYF; CDR3nt: TGTGCCAGCAGTTTACCGGGGGAAGGGTACGAGCAGTACTTC
d_gene: NA; j_gene: TRBJ2-3; v_gene: TRBV5-1; abundance: NA; CDR3aa: CASITRFPKSSDTQYF; CDR3nt: TGCGCCAGCATCACCAGATTCCCGAAGAGCTCAGATACGCAGTATTTT
d_gene: TRBD1; j_gene: TRBJ2-7; v_gene: TRBV5-1; abundance: few; CDR3aa: CASSLGFGTGNDEQYF; CDR3nt: TGCGCCAGCAGCTTGGGGTTCGGGACAGGGAACGACGAGCAGTACTTC
d_gene: NA; j_gene: TRBJ2-1; v_gene: TRBV10-3; abundance: NA; CDR3aa: CAISERLSYNEQFF; CDR3nt: TGTGCCATCAGCGAAAGACTATCATACAATGAGCAGTTCTTC
d_gene: NA; j_gene: TRBJ1-1; v_gene: TRBV20-1; abundance: NA; CDR3aa: CSASKQFSNTEAFF; CDR3nt: TGCAGTGCCTCCAAACAGTTTTCGAACACTGAAGCTTTCTTT
d_gene: TRBD1; j_gene: TRBJ2-2; v_gene: TRBV20-1; abundance: few; CDR3aa: CSARAPGQPNTGELFF; CDR3nt: TGCAGTGCTAGAGCCCCGGGACAGCCGAACACCGGGGAGCTGTTTTTT
d_gene: NA; j_gene: TRBJ2-2; v_gene: TRBV29-1; abundance: NA; CDR3aa: CSVASYTNTGELFF; CDR3nt: TGCAGCGTTGCCAGTTACACGAACACCGGGGAGCTGTTTTTT